This T cell receptor (beta chain) is drawn from a study of response to subunit inactivated influenza vaccine. Study-level points and caveats: Each seasonal flu vaccination may recruit only limited new T cells, authors suggested.

This CDR3 is built from 15 residues. V was shortened by 1 base and J by 5 bases, with 15 bases between the two germline ends. CDR1 and CDR2 from the germline V gene are SGHAT and FQNNGV. This clonotype was seen a handful of times. Antigen specificity is unknown. A single record per CDR3 protein comes from TCRdb applying MiXCR to the RT-PCR reads. The profile shows about 700,000 distinct CDR3 sequences, approximately 15% of them singletons. This specimen consisted of PBMCs from blood, obtained 14 to 15 days before vaccination. This TCR was recovered from a man aged 45-60 years who received an inactivated influenza vaccine. This chain uses TRBV11-2 with TRBJ2-7, with D perhaps matching TRBD1 or TRBD2 (5 bases each). The CDR3 region has the DNA TGTGCCAGCAGCTTAGGCCCCTTTAGGGACCACGAGCAGTACTTC. The encoded protein is CASSLGPFRDHEQYF. Variable domain in full (rest from reference TRBV11-2 and TRBJ2-7): EAGVAQSPRYKIIEKRQSVAFWCNPISGHATLYWYQQILGQGPKLLIQFQNNGVVDDSQLPKDRFSAERLKGVDSTLKIQPAKLEDSAVYLCASSLGPFRDHEQYFGPGTRLTVT.